The 22 T cell receptor beta chains below all came from one sample that was sequenced in a study of T cell clonality in common variable immunodeficiency. Assay: immunoSEQ multiplex PCR; the TCRdb copy retains only in-frame clones and omits some. The profile covers some 50,000 clones, none occurring a single time. The specimen was peripheral blood mononuclear cells. All receptors come from a person aged 18 to 75 in good health.

This clone was seen at least ten times. CDR3 amino acids: CASSYSTGGAEKLFF. CDR3 DNA, as far as it was read: TGTGCCAGCAGTTACTCGACAGGGGGAGCTGAAAAA. J is TRBJ1-4 and V is TRBV6-2 or TRBV6-3; TRBD1 matches 9 bases. The read ends 3 residues before the CDR3 terminus; that terminus is restored from the germline J gene. The junction had 3 bases not matched to a gene; V was cut back by 0 bases and J by 7 bases. CDR3 size: 15 residues. From germline, CDR1 is MNHEY and CDR2 SVGEGT.

This clone was picked up many times. With the read ending 3 residues before the CDR3 end, the germline J gene is used to fill in that end. This chain connects TRBV4-1 to TRBJ2-7; maybe TRBD1 (5 bases). Germline V CDR1 and CDR2: MGHRA, YSYEKL. The CDR3 length is 16 residues. Trimming took off 0 bases at V and 2 bases at J, with 14 bases between the two ends. The DNA read from the CDR3 is TGCGCCAGCAGCCAAGATCAAAGCGACAGAGCCTACGAG. Its translation: CASSQDQSDRAYE. The entire CDR3 is CASSQDQSDRAYEQYF.

The sample holds a few counts of this clone. With the read ending 3 residues before the CDR3 end, the germline J gene is used to fill in that end. V gene TRBV5-1 combines with J gene TRBJ2-1; 9 bases align to TRBD2. CDR3 size: 19 residues. The V segment lost 3 bases and the J segment 9 bases; nucleotides outside the gene matches: 22. Looked up from germline, CDR1 is SGHRS and CDR2 is YFSETQ. The CDR3 bases that were read are TGCGCCAGCAGCTCACCACCGGGACTAGCCTCCCCCTCAGGGGCTGAG. This sequence encodes CASSSPPGLASPSGAE. The whole CDR3 reads CASSSPPGLASPSGAEQFF.

This clone was observed many times. Coverage ceases 3 residues before the CDR3 finishes, and the germline J gene fills in the end. The chain couples TRBV20-1 to TRBJ2-7, with D possibly matching TRBD1 (6 bases). V was cut by 5 bases and J by 2 bases, with 13 bases left in between. The CDR3 is 13 amino acids. Germline CDR1 DFQATT, CDR2 SNEGSKA (reference sequence). The CDR3 sequence: CSASGTSTYEQYF. The sequenced CDR3 bases are TGCAGTGCTTCCGGGACATCAACCTACGAG.

This clone showed up just a few times. The read ends 3 residues before the CDR3 terminus; that terminus is restored from the germline J gene. V is TRBV7-8 and J is TRBJ2-7; TRBD1 aligns across 7 bases. The trim removed 3 bases at V and 3 bases at J, leaving 14 bases unmatched. CDR1 is SGHVS, CDR2 FQNEAQ, per germline. The CDR3 extends over 17 amino acids. Partial CDR3 DNA: TGTGCCAGCAGCTTTAAGATCCGGGACAGAGTATACTACGAG. Its translation: CASSFKIRDRVYYE. The complete CDR3 reads CASSFKIRDRVYYEQYF.

This clone was seen repeatedly, ten times or more. The read ends 3 residues early relative to the CDR3; the germline J gene fills the gap. The chain has TRBV2 and TRBJ1-2; 7 nucleotides line up with TRBD1. Germline CDR1 reads SNHLY; CDR2 reads FYNNEI. This CDR3 has 12 residues. Trimming at V came to 6 bases and at J to 5 bases, leaving 3 bases not matched to a gene. The CDR3 bases that were read are TGTGCCAGCAGACAACAGGGGTATGGC. Translation: CASRQQGYG. The full CDR3 sequence reads CASRQQGYGYTF.

The sample holds a few counts of this clone. The read falls 3 residues short of the CDR3 end, and the missing part is taken from the germline J gene. The V gene is TRBV19, the J gene TRBJ2-4; 8 bases are a match to TRBD2. This CDR3 region has 15 residues. Germline V gene sequence: CDR1 LNHDA, CDR2 SQIVND (reference sequence). CDR3: CASSIGGGTSRGQYF. The CDR3 DNA, read in part, is TGTGCCAGTAGTATCGGGGGGGGGACGAGTCGTGGT.

This clone was observed at least ten times. The read ends 3 residues early relative to the CDR3; the germline J gene fills the gap. This chain uses TRBV19 with TRBJ1-1; D is possibly TRBD1 (5 bases). With 2 bases removed from V and 1 base from J, the gap between germline ends came to 11 bases. There are 15 residues in the CDR3. The V gene's germline CDR1 is LNHDA and CDR2 SQIVND (reference sequence). CDR3 DNA, as far as it was read: TGTGCCAGTAGTATAAATAGCGGGGGGAACACTGAA. Its protein is CASSINSGGNTE. The entire CDR3 protein is CASSINSGGNTEAFF.

This clone was found many times. The missing CDR3 end, 3 residues past where the read stops, is filled in from the germline J gene. The chain has TRBV7-2 and TRBJ1-5; D call uncertain. The V end lost 4 bases, the J end lost 1 base, and 8 bases lay between the germline ends. Germline CDR1 SGHTA, CDR2 FQGNSA. This CDR3 is built from 14 residues. CDR3 in amino acids: CASSSSTSNQPQHF. Partial CDR3 DNA: TGTGCCAGCAGCTCCTCTACCAGCAATCAGCCC.

At least ten counts were recorded for this clone. The missing CDR3 end, 3 residues past where the read stops, is filled in from the germline J gene. V and J are TRBV29-1 and TRBJ1-1; D is unclear. This CDR3 contains 13 residues. Looked up from germline, CDR1 is SQVTM and CDR2 is ANQGSEA. V was cut by 4 bases and J by 1 base, with 10 bases left in between. The CDR3 sequence is CSVGNTANTEAFF. The CDR3 DNA, read in part, is TGCAGCGTTGGAAACACAGCGAACACTGAA.

This clone was observed a handful of times. The read ends 3 residues shy of where the CDR3 ends; the end is completed using the germline J gene. This chain joins TRBV6-2 or TRBV6-3 and TRBJ2-1, with D tentatively TRBD2 (5 bases). CDR1 is MNHEY, CDR2 SVGEGT, per germline. The CDR3 length is 15 residues. Trimming removed 6 bases at V and 9 bases at J, with 21 bases between. CDR3 sequence: CASRSPHRGWGEQFF. The sequenced CDR3 bases are TGTGCCAGCAGGTCCCCGCATCGGGGTTGGGGTGAG.

This clone was found many times. Coverage ceases 3 residues before the CDR3 finishes, and the germline J gene fills in the end. The chain carries TRBV7-8 and TRBJ2-1, with 11 bases identical to TRBD2. This CDR3 region has 17 residues. Trimming removed 6 bases from V and 4 bases from J; junction bases left unmatched: 11. The germline V gene encodes CDR1 SGHVS and CDR2 FQNEAQ. CDR3 DNA, as far as it was read: TGTGCCAGCAGACTGACCTTAGCGGGGGGGATTTACAATGAG. Residues: CASRLTLAGGIYNE. The entire CDR3 reads CASRLTLAGGIYNEQFF.

This clone was seen at least ten times. The read falls 3 residues short of the CDR3 end, and the missing part is taken from the germline J gene. This chain joins TRBV14 and TRBJ1-1; maybe TRBD1 (5 bases). The CDR3 is made up of 17 amino acids. V was cut by 3 bases and J by 0 bases, with 17 bases left in between. Germline V gene sequence: CDR1 SGHDN, CDR2 FVKESK. The sequenced CDR3 bases are TGTGCCAGCAGCCACCCCGCGGGGGGGTACATGAACACTGAA. This codes for CASSHPAGGYMNTE. The CDR3 in full is CASSHPAGGYMNTEAFF.

With regard to this clone: The read stops 3 residues short of the end of the CDR3; the missing end is completed from the germline J gene. This chain connects TRBV7-2 to TRBJ1-2; D is undetermined. CDR3 length: 13 residues. Germline lookup yields CDR1 SGHTA and CDR2 FQGNSA. This CDR3 is CASSAGVSDTYTF. CDR3 DNA (partial): TGTGCCAGCAGCGCGGGAGTTTCAGATACC.

This clone came up many times. Sequencing ends 3 residues short of the CDR3 end; the germline J gene provides the rest. The V call is TRBV19, the J call TRBJ2-7, with 7 nucleotides matching TRBD2. V shed 3 bases and J 5 bases; nucleotides not matched to a gene: 10. Germline CDR1 and CDR2: LNHDA and SQIVND (reference sequence). The length of the CDR3 is 15 residues. The CDR3 region is CASSIDGGTRNEQYF. CDR3 bases read: TGTGCCAGTAGTATTGACGGGGGGACCCGGAACGAG.

The sample holds a few counts of this clone. The read ends 3 residues before the CDR3 terminus; that terminus is restored from the germline J gene. The chain employs TRBV2 and TRBJ2-5, with a weak D call TRBD1 (5 bases). CDR3 length equals 14 residues. V lost 2 bases to trimming and J lost 1 base, with 8 bases between them. Germline CDR1 SNHLY, CDR2 FYNNEI. CDR3 region: CASSEWGVQETQYF. Incomplete CDR3 DNA: TGTGCCAGCAGTGAATGGGGCGTCCAAGAGACC.

Concerning this clone: From the germline J gene comes the end of the CDR3, since the read stops 3 residues before it. This rearrangement joins TRBV7-6 to TRBJ2-1; 7 positions match TRBD1. This CDR3 has 16 amino acids. V lost 5 bases to trimming and J lost 4 bases; unmatched junction nucleotides: 11. CDR1 is SGHVS and CDR2 is FNYEAQ in the germline V gene. The CDR3 DNA, read in part, is TGTGCCAGCAGCCCAACTTACGGGACAGCTTACAATGAG. Its translation is CASSPTYGTAYNE. The CDR3 in its entirety is CASSPTYGTAYNEQFF.

This clone was seen repeatedly, ten times or more. The CDR3 bases that were read are TGTGCCAGCAGTGACGCGCGGCAGCCC. Translated: CASSDARQP. The whole CDR3 sequence reads CASSDARQPQHF. This chain joins TRBV6-4 and TRBJ1-5; D is unclear. The CDR3 end is not reached by the read, which stops 3 residues before it; the germline J gene fills it in. The CDR3 length is 12 residues. V was clipped by 2 bases and J by 7 bases, with 6 bases between them. In germline, CDR1 is MRHNA, CDR2 SNTAGT.

This clone has just a few counts. The read ends 3 residues before the CDR3 terminus; that terminus is restored from the germline J gene. The chain employs TRBV20-1 and TRBJ2-5; 12 nucleotides line up with TRBD2. The J segment lost 5 bases and the V segment lost 4 bases, leaving 5 bases of the junction unmatched. The germline gives CDR1 DFQATT, CDR2 SNEGSKA (reference sequence). The CDR3 totals 14 residues. The CDR3 bases that were read are TGCAGTGCTACTAGCGGGGGGGCCGTTGAGACC. This sequence encodes CSATSGGAVET. From start to end, the CDR3 is CSATSGGAVETQYF.

This clone was counted ten times or more. The read terminates 3 residues before the CDR3 end, so the remaining end is supplied by the germline J gene. This chain joins TRBV7-3 and TRBJ2-3, with 11 bases matching TRBD2. J was trimmed by 5 bases and V by 4 bases; bases with no gene match: 8. There are 16 residues in the CDR3. From germline, CDR1 is SGHTA and CDR2 FQGTGA. CDR3 region: CASSSLTSGIVDTQYF. CDR3 DNA, as far as it was read: TGTGCCAGCAGCTCCCTGACTAGCGGGATAGTAGATACG. The full variable domain, its missing parts supplied by reference TRBV7-3 and TRBJ2-3, is GAGVSQTPSNKVTEKGKYVELRCDPISGHTALYWYRQSLGQGPEFLIYFQGTGAADDSGLPNDRFFAVRPEGSVSTLKIQRTERGDSAVYLCASSSLTSGIVDTQYFGPGTRLTVL.

The table lists this clone with many counts. The sequence runs out 3 residues before the end of the CDR3; the remainder is reconstructed from the germline J gene. V gene TRBV20-1 combines with J gene TRBJ1-4; D is ambiguous. The CDR3 loop spans 11 amino acids. V was cut by 6 bases and J by 8 bases, with 10 bases left in between. Per germline, CDR1 DFQATT and CDR2 SNEGSKA (reference sequence). CDR3 bases read: TGCAGTGCCAATGAAAGGGAAAAA. Its translation: CSANEREK. The CDR3 in full is CSANEREKLFF.

This clone was seen only a few times. The read terminates 3 residues ahead of where the CDR3 ends, so the germline J gene completes it. The genes are TRBV18 and TRBJ1-5, with 7 bases aligning to TRBD1. V lost 2 bases to trimming and J lost 5 bases; unmatched junction nucleotides: 12. The V gene's germline CDR1 is KGHSH and CDR2 LQKENI. The CDR3 has 17 residues. Incomplete CDR3 DNA: TGTGCCAGCTCACCATACACCTTACAGGGGCGGGATCAGCCC. Protein product: CASSPYTLQGRDQP. The CDR3, in full, reads CASSPYTLQGRDQPQHF.